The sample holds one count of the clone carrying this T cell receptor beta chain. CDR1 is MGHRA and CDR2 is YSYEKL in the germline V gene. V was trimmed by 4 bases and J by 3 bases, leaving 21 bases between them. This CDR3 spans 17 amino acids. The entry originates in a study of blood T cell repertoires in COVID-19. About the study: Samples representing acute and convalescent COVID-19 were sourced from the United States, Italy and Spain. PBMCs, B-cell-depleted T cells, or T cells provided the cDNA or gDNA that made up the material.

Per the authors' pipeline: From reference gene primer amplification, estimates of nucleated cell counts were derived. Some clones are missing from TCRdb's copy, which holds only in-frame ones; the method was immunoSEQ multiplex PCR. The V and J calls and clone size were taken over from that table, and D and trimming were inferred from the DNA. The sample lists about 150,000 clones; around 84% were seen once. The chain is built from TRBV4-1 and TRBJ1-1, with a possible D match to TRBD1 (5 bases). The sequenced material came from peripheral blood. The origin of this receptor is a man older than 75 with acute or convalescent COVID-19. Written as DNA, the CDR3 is TGCGCCAGCAGCCCTCAGGGACCACCCGGGGGGTACACTGAAGCTTTCTTT. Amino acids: CASSPQGPPGGYTEAFF.